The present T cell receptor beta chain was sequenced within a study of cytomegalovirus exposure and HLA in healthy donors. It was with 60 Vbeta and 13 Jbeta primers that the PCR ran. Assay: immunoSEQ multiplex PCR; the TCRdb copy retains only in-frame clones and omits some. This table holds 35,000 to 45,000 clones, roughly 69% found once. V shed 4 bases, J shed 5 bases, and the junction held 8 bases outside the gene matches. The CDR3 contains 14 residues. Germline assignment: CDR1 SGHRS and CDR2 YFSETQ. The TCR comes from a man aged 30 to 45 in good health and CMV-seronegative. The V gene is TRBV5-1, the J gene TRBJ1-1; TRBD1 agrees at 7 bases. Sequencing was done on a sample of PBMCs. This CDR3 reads CASSRGTAETEAFF. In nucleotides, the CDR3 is TGCGCCAGCAGCCGCGGGACAGCAGAGACTGAAGCTTTCTTT.